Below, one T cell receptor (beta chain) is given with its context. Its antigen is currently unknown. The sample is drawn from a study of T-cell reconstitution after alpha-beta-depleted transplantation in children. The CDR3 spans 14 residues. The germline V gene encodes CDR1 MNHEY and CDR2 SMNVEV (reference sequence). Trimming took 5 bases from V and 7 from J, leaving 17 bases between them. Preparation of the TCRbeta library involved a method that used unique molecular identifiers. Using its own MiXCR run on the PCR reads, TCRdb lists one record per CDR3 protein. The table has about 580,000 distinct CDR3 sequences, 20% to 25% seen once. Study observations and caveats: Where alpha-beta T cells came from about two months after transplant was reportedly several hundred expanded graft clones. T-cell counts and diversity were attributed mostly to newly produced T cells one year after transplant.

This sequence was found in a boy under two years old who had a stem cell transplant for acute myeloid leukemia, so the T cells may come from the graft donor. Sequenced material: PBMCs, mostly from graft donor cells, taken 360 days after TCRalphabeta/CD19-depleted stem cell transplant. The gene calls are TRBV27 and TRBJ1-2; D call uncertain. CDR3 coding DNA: TGTGCCAGCAGTCCATGGACCGGGGAGGGTGGCTACACCTTC. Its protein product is CASSPWTGEGGYTF.